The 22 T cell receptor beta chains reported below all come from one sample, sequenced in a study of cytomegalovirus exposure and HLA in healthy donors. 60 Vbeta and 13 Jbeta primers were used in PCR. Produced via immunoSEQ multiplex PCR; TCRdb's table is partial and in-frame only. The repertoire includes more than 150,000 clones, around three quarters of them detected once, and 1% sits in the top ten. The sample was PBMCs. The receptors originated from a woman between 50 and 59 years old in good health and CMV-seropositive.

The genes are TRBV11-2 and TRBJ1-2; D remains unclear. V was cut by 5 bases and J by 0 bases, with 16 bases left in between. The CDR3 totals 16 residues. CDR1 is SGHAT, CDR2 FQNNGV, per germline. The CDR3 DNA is TGTGCCAGCAGCCTAGGGTTACCCCTACCTAACTATGGCTACACCTTC. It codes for CASSLGLPLPNYGYTF.

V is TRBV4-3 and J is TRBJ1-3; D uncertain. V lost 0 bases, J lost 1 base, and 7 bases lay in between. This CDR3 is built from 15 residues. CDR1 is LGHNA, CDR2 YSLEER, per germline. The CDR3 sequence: CASSQDQRSGNTIYF. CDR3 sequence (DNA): TGCGCCAGCAGCCAAGATCAGCGGTCTGGAAACACCATATATTTT.

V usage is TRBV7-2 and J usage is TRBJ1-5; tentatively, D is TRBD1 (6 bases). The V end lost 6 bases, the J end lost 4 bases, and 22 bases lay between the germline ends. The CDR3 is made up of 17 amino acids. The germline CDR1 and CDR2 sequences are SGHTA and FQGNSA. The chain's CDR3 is CASSAYRGGAKNQPQHF. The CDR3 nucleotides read TGTGCCAGCAGTGCCTACCGGGGGGGCGCGAAGAATCAGCCCCAGCATTTT. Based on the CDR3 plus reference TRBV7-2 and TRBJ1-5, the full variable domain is GAGVSQSPSNKVTEKGKDVELRCDPISGHTALYWYRQSLGQGLEFLIYFQGNSAPDKSGLPSDRFSAERTGGSVSTLTIQRTQQEDSAVYLCASSAYRGGAKNQPQHFGDGTRLSIL.

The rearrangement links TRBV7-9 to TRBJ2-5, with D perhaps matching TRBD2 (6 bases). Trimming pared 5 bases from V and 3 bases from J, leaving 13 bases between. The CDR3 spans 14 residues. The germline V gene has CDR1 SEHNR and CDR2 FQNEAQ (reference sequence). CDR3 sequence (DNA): TGTGCCAGCAGCAAAGAGACGGGGGAAGAGACCCAGTACTTC. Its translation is CASSKETGEETQYF.

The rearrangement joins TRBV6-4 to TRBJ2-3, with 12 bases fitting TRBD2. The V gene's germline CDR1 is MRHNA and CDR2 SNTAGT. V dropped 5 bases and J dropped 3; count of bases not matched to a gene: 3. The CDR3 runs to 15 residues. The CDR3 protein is CASSTGTSGTDTQYF. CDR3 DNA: TGTGCCAGCAGTACCGGGACTAGCGGGACAGATACGCAGTATTTT.

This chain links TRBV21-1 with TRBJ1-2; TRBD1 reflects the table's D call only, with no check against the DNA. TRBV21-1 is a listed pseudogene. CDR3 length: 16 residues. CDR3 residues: CASSKMVWQGDYGYTF. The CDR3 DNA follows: TGTGCCAGCAGCAAAATGGTGTGGCAGGGCGACTATGGCTACACCTTC.

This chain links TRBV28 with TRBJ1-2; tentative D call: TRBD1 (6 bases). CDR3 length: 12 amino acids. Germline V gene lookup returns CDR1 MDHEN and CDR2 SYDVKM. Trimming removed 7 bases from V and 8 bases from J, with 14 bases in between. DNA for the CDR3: TGTGCCAGCAAGGGCCAGGGGTCCGGCTACACCTTC. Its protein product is CASKGQGSGYTF.

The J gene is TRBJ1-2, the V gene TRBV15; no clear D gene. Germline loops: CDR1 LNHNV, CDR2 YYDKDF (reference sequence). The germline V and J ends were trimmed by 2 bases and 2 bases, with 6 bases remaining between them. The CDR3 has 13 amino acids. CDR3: CATSRLINYGYTF. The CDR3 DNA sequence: TGTGCCACCAGCAGATTAATCAACTATGGCTACACCTTC. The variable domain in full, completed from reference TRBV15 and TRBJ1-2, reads DAMVIQNPRYQVTQFGKPVTLSCSQTLNHNVMYWYQQKSSQAPKLLFHYYDKDFNNEADTPDNFQSRRPNTSFCFLDIRSPGLGDTAMYLCATSRLINYGYTFGSGTRLTVV.

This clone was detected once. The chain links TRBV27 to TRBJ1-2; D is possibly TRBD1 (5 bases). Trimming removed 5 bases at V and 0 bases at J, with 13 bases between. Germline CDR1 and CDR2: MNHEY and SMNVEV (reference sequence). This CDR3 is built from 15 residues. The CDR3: CASSGAGPTNYGYTF. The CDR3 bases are TGTGCCAGCAGTGGCGCAGGGCCGACTAACTATGGCTACACCTTC.

The CDR3 reads CASSISGGPNTGELFF. The DNA of the CDR3 is TGCGCCAGCAGCATTAGCGGGGGGCCCAACACCGGGGAGCTGTTTTTT. The chain combines TRBV5-1 with TRBJ2-2; TRBD2 aligns across 10 bases. The germline gives CDR1 SGHRS, CDR2 YFSETQ. This CDR3 region has 16 residues. V lost 4 bases, J lost 2 bases, and 5 bases stayed unmatched.

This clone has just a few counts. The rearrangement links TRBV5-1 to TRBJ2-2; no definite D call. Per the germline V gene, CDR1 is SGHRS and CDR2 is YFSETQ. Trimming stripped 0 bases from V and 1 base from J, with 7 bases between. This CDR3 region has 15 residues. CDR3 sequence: CASSLGSGNTGELFF. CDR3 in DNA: TGCGCCAGCAGCTTGGGGTCGGGGAACACCGGGGAGCTGTTTTTT.

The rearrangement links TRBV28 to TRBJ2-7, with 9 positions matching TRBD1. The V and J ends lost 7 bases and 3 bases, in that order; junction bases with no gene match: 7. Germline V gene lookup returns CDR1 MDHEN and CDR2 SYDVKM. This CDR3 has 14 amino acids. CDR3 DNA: TGTGCCAGCACCTCCCACAGGGGGCACTACGAGCAGTACTTC. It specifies CASTSHRGHYEQYF.

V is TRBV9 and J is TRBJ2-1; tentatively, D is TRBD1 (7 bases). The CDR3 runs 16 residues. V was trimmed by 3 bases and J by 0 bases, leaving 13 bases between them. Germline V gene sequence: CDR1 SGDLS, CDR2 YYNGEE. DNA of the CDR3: TGTGCCAGCAGCGAGGGCGGGACAGTCTCCTACAATGAGCAGTTCTTC. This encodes CASSEGGTVSYNEQFF.

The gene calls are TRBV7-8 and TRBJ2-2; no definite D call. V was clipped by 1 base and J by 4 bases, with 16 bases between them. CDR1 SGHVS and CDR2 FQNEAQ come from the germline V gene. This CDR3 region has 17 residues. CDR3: CASSLGKPNRGTGELFF. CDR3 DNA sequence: TGTGCCAGCAGCTTAGGGAAACCCAATCGAGGCACCGGGGAGCTGTTTTTT.

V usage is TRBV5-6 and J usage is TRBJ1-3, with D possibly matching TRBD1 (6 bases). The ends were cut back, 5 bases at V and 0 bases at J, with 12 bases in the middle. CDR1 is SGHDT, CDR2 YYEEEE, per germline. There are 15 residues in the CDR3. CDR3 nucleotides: TGTGCCAGCAGTCTCCCGACAGGCTCTGGAAACACCATATATTTT. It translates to CASSLPTGSGNTIYF.

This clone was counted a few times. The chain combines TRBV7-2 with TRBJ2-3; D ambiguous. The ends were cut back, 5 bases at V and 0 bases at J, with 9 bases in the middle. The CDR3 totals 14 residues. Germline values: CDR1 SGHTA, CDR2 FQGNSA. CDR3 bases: TGTGCCAGCAGCCCCCTTTCTAGCACAGATACGCAGTATTTT. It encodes CASSPLSSTDTQYF.

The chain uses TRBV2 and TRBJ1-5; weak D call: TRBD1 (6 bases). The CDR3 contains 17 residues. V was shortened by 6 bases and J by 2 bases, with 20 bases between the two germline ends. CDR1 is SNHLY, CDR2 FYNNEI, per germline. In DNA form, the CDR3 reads TGTGCCAGCAGACAGGGCAGGATTCTTGATGGCAATCAGCCCCAGCATTTT. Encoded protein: CASRQGRILDGNQPQHF.

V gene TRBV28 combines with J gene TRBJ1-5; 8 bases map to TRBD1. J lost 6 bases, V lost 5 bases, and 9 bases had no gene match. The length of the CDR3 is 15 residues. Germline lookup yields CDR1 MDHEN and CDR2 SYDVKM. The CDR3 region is CASSPSHQGAQPQHF. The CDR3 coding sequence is TGTGCCAGCAGTCCGAGCCATCAGGGGGCTCAGCCCCAGCATTTT. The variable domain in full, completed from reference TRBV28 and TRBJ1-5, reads DVKVTQSSRYLVKRTGEKVFLECVQDMDHENMFWYRQDPGLGLRLIYFSYDVKMKEKGDIPEGYSVSREKKERFSLILESASTNQTSMYLCASSPSHQGAQPQHFGDGTRLSIL.

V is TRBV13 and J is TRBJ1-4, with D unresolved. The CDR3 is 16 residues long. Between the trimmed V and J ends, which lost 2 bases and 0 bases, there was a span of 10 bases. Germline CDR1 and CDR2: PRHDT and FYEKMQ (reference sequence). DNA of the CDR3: TGTGCCAGCAGCTTATCGACAACACCAACTAATGAAAAACTGTTTTTT. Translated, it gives CASSLSTTPTNEKLFF.

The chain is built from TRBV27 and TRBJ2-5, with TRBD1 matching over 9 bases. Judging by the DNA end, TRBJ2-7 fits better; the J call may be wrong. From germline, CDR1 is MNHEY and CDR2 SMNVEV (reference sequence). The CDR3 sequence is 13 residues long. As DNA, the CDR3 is TGTGCCAGCAGGGTTGGACAGGGGTACGAGCAGTACTTC. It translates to CASRVGQGYEQYF.

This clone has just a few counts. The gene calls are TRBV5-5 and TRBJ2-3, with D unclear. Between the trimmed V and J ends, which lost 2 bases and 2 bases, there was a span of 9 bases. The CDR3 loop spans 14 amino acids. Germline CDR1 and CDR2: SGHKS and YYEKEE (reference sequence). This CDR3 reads CASSFARFTDTQYF. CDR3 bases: TGTGCCAGCAGCTTTGCGCGATTCACAGATACGCAGTATTTT.

In DNA, the CDR3 is TGTGCCAGCAGTTACCAGGGGGCAGGAGGCTACGAGCAGTACTTC. It codes for CASSYQGAGGYEQYF. The chain joins TRBV6-5 to TRBJ2-7, with 8 nucleotides matching TRBD1. With 2 bases clipped from V and 3 bases from J, the junction kept 6 bases outside the gene matches. In germline, CDR1 is MNHEY, CDR2 SVGAGI. CDR3 length equals 15 residues.